This T cell receptor (beta chain) came from a study of cytomegalovirus exposure and HLA in healthy donors. Study at large: Prior work identified 120 million or so unique TCR beta sequences in roughly 180 million T cells.

A word on this clone: What it binds is unknown.

Whole-study findings and limits: Later analysis found that TCR beta chains associated with HLA were more clonally expanded than other, equally common chains.

13 Jbeta primers and 60 Vbeta primers were used for the PCR. Clones were read by immunoSEQ multiplex PCR, and TCRdb kept only the in-frame ones, dropping some. The data contain about 160,000 clones, roughly 82% of them seen just once; the ten biggest clones take up under 3%. This CDR3 has 14 amino acids. J gave up 8 bases and V 8 bases, and 7 bases lay outside the gene matches. Per germline, CDR1 MNHNS and CDR2 SASEGT. Material for sequencing was PBMCs. The receptor was isolated from a woman aged 50 to 60 in good health and CMV-seropositive. The genes are TRBV6-1 and TRBJ2-1; TRBD2 matches at 12 bases. DNA for the CDR3: TGTGCCAGCGACGGACTAGCGGGGATGGATGAGCAGTTCTTC. It specifies CASDGLAGMDEQFF.